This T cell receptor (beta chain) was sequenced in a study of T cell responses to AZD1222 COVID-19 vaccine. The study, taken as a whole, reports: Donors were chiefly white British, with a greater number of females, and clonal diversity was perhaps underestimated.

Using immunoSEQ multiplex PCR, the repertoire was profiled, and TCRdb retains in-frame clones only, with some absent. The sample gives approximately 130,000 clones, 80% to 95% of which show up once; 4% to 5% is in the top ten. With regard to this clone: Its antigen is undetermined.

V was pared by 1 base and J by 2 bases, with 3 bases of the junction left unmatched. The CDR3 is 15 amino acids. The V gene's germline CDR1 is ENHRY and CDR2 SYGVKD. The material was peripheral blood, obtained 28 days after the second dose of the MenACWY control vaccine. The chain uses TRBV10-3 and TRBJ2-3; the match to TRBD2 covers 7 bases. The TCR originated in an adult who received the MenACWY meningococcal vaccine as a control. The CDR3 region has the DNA TGTGCCATCAGTGAGTTCGAGCGGGACACAGATACGCAGTATTTT. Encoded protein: CAISEFERDTDTQYF.